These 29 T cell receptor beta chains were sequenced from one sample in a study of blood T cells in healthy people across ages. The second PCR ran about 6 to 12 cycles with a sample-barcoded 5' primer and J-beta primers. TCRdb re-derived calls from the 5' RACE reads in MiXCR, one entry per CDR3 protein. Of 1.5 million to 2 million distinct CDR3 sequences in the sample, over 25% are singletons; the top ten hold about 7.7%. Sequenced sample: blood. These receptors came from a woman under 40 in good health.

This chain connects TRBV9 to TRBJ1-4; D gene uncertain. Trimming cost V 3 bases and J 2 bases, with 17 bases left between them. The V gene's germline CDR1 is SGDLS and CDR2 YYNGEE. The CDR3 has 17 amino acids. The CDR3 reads CASSASIGPWTNEKLFF. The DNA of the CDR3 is TGTGCCAGCAGCGCGAGCATCGGGCCTTGGACTAATGAAAAACTGTTTTTT.

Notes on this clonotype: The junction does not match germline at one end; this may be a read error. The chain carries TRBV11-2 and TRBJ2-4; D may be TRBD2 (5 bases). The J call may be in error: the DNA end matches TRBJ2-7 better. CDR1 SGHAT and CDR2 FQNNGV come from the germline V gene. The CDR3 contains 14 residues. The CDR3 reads CVSSARGRTYEQYF. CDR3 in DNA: TGTGTCAGCAGTGCCAGAGGGCGTACCTACGAGCAGTACTTC.

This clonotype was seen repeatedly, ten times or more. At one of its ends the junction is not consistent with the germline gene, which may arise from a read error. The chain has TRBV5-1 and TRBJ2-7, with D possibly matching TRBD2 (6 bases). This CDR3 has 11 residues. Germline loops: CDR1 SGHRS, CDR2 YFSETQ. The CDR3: CASSWGDEQYF. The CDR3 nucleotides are TGTGCCAGCAGTTGGGGGGACGAGCAGTACTTC.

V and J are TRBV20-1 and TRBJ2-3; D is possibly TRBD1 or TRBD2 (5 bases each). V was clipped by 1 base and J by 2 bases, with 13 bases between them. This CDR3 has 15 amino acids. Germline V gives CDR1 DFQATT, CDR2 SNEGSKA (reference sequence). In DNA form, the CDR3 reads TGCAGTGCTAGAGTTCCGGGACGTATCACAGATACGCAGTATTTT. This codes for CSARVPGRITDTQYF.

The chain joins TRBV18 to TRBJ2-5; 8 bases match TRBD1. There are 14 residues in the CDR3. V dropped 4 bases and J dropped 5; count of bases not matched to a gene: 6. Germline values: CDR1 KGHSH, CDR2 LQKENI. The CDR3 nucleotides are TGTGCCAGCTCACTACGGACAGGGTACGAGACCCAGTACTTC. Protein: CASSLRTGYETQYF.

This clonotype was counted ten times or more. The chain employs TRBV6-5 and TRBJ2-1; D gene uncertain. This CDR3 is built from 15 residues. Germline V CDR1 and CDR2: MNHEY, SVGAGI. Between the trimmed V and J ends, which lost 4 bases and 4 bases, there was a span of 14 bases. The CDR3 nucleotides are TGTGCCAGCAGTTCCACATTCAAAGGTTACAATGAGCAGTTCTTC. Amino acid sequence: CASSSTFKGYNEQFF.

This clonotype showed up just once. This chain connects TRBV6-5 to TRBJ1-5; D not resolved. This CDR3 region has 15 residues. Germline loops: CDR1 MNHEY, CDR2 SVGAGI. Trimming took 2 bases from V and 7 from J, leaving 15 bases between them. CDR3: CASSYRRDGRQPQHF. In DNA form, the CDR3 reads TGTGCCAGCAGTTACAGGAGGGATGGGAGACAGCCCCAGCATTTT.

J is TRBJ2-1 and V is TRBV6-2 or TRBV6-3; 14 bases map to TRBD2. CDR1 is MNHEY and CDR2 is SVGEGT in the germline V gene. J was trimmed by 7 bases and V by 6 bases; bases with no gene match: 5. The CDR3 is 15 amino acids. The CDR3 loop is CASRTGTSGRNEQFF. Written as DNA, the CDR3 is TGTGCCAGCAGAACCGGGACTAGCGGGAGAAATGAGCAGTTCTTC.

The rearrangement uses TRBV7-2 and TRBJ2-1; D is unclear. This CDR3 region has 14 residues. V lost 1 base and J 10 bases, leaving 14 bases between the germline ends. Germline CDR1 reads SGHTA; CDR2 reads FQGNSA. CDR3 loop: CASSLGSTNYEQFF. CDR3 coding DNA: TGTGCCAGCAGCTTAGGATCGACCAACTACGAGCAGTTCTTC.

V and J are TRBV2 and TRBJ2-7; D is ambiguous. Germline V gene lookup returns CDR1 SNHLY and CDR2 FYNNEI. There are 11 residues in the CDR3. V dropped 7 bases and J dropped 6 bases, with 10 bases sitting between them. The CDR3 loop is CASTLGPEQYF. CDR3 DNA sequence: TGTGCCAGCACCCTTGGGCCCGAGCAGTACTTC.

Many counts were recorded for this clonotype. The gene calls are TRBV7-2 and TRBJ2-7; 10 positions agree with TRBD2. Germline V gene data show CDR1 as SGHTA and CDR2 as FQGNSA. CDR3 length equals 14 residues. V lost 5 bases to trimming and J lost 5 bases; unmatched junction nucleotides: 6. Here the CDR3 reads CASSRAGTSDEQYF. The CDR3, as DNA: TGTGCCAGCAGCCGAGCCGGGACTAGCGACGAGCAGTACTTC.

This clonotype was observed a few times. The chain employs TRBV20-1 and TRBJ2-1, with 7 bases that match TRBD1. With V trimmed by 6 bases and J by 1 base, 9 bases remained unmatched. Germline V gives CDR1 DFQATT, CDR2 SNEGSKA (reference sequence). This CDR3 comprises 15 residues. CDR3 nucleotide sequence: TGCAGTGCGAACAGGGGCGCTGGGTCCTACAATGAGCAGTTCTTC. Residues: CSANRGAGSYNEQFF.

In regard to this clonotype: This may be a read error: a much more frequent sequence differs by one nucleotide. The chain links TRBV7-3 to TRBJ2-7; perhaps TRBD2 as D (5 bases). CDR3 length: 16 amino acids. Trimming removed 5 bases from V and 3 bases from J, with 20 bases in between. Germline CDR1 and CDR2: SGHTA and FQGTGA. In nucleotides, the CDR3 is TGTGCCAGCAGCCTAGCCCTCGGCAGCGCCTACTACGAGCAGTACTTC. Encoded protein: CASSLALGSAYYEQYF.

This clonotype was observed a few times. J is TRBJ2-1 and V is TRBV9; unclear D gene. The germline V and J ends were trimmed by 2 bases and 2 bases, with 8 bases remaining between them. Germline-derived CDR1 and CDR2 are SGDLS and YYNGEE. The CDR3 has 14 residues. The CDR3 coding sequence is TGTGCCAGCAGCGTCGGCGGAACCTACAATGAGCAGTTCTTC. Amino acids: CASSVGGTYNEQFF.

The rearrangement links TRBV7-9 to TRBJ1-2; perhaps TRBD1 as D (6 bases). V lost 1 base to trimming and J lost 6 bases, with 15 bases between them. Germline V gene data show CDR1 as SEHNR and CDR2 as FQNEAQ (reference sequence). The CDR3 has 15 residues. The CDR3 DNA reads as TGTGCCAGCAGCTTAGTGGAATCCAGGGGTCATGGCTACACCTTC. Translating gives CASSLVESRGHGYTF.

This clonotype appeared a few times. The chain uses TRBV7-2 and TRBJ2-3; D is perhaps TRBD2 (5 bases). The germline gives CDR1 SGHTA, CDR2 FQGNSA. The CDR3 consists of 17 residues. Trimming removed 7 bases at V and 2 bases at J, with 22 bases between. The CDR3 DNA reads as TGTGCCAGCACCCCCCGGGCTAGCAGTAATCCCACAGATACGCAGTATTTT. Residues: CASTPRASSNPTDTQYF.

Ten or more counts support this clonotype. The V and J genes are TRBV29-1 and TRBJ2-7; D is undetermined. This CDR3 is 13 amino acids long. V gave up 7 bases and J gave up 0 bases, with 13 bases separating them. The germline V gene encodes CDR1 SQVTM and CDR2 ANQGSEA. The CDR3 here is CSGRPTNSYEQYF. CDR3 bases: TGCAGCGGGCGCCCGACAAACTCCTACGAGCAGTACTTC.

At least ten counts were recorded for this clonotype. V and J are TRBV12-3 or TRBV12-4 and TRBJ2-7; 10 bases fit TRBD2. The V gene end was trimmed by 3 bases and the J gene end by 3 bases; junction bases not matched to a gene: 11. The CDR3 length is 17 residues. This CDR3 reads CASSLPSGGHISYEQYF. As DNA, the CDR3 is TGTGCCAGCAGTTTGCCTAGCGGGGGCCATATAAGCTACGAGCAGTACTTC.

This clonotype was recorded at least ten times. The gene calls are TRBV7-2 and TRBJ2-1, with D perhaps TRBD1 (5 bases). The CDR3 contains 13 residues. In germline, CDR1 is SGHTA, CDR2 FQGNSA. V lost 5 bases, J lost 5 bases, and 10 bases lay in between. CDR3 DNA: TGTGCCAGCAGCGGCAGGGCGAACAATGAGCAGTTCTTC. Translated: CASSGRANNEQFF.

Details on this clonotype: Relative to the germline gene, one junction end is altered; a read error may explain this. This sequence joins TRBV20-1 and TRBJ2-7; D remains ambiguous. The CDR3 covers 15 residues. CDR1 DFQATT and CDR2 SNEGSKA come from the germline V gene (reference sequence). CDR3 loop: CRARLGAGLSGEQYF. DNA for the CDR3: TGCAGAGCTAGGTTGGGTGCCGGTCTTTCCGGCGAGCAGTACTTC.

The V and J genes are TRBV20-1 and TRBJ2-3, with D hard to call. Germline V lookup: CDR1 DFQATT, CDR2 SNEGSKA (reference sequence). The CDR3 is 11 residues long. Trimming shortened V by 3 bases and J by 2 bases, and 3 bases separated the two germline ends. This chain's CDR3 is CSASFTDTQYF. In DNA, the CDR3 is TGCAGTGCTAGCTTCACAGATACGCAGTATTTT.

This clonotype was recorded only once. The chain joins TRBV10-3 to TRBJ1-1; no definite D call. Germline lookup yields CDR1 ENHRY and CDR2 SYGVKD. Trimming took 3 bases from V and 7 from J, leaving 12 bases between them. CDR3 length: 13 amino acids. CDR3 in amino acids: CAISDQVRIEAFF. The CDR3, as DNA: TGTGCCATCAGTGACCAGGTGAGAATTGAAGCTTTCTTT.

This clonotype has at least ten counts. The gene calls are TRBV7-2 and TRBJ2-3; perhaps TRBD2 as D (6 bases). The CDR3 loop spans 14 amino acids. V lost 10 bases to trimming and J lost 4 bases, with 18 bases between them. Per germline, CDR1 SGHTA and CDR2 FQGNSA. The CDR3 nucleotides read TGTGCCACCACTACGGGACTGACCTCAGATACGCAGTATTTT. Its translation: CATTTGLTSDTQYF.

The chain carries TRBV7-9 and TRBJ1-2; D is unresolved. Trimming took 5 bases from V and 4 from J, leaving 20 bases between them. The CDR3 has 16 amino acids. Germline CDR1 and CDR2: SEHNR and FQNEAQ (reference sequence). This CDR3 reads CASSPQNRDALYGYTF. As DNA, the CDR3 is TGTGCCAGCAGCCCTCAGAATCGTGACGCCCTCTATGGCTACACCTTC. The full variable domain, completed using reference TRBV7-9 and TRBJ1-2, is DTGVSQNPRHKITKRGQNVTFRCDPISEHNRLYWYRQTLGQGPEFLTYFQNEAQLEKSRLLSDRFSAERPKGSFSTLEIQRTEQGDSAMYLCASSPQNRDALYGYTFGSGTRLTVV.

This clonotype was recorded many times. CDR3 residues: CASSPEGGDTQYF. CDR3 DNA sequence: TGCGCCAGCAGCCCCGAGGGAGGAGATACGCAGTATTTT. The rearrangement joins TRBV5-1 to TRBJ2-3; D is perhaps TRBD2 (6 bases). V dropped 4 bases and J dropped 5 bases, with 11 bases sitting between them. The germline V gene encodes CDR1 SGHRS and CDR2 YFSETQ. The CDR3 runs 13 residues.

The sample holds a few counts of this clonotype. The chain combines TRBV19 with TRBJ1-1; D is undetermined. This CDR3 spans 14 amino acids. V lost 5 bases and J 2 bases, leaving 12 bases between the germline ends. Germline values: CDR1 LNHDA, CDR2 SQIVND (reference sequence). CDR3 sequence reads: CASSPVGVNTEAFF. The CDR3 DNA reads TGTGCCAGTAGTCCAGTCGGGGTAAACACTGAAGCTTTCTTT.

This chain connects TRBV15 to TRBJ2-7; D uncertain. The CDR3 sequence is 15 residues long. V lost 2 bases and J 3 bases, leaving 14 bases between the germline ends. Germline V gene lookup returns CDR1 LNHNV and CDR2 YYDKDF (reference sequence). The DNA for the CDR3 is TGTGCCACCAGCAGACTAACGAGTACTAACTACGAGCAGTACTTC. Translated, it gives CATSRLTSTNYEQYF.

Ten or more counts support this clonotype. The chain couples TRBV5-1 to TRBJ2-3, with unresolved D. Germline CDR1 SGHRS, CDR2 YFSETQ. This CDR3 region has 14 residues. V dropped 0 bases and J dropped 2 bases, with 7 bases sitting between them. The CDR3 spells CASSLEAPTDTQYF. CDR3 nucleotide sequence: TGCGCCAGCAGCTTGGAAGCGCCCACAGATACGCAGTATTTT.

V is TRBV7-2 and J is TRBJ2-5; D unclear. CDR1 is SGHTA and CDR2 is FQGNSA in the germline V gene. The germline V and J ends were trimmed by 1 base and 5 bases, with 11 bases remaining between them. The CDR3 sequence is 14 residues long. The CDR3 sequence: CASSLERARETQYF. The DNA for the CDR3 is TGTGCCAGCAGCTTAGAAAGGGCCCGGGAGACCCAGTACTTC.